This T cell receptor beta chain was sequenced during a study of Graves' ophthalmopathy and Graves' hyperthyroidism. For the study at large: Investigators collected peripheral blood at initial diagnosis, before any treatment was given.

Study-wide points: Ophthalmopathy progression predictions by the model showed nearly 75% specificity and about 68% sensitivity.

This clonotype was detected many times. What it binds is not known. The sequenced template was RNA, covering the TCR beta CDR3 region. Investigators did first-round RT-PCR with HTBI primers, then second-round multiplex PCR. MiXCR, applied by TCRdb to the multiplex PCR reads, yields one record per CDR3 protein. The sample gives 680,000 or so distinct CDR3 sequences, 22% of which show up once; about 6.6% is in the top ten. PBMCs originated in approximately 9.1 ml of fresh peripheral blood. CDR3 length equals 14 residues. Germline V gene lookup returns CDR1 MNHEY and CDR2 SMNVEV (reference sequence). The germline V and J ends were trimmed by 5 bases and 4 bases, with 14 bases remaining between them.

The source is a woman aged 18-29 years with stable Graves' hyperthyroidism. Some clones in this sample may be carry-over from other donors' samples. This sequence joins TRBV27 and TRBJ1-2; TRBD1 might be the D (6 bases). The specimen sequenced was peripheral blood. CDR3 in DNA: TGTGCCAGCAGTCCTTCAACAGGGATCTATGGCTACACCTTC. It translates to CASSPSTGIYGYTF.